These 2 T cell receptor beta chains were sequenced from one sample in a study of T cells in Graves' hyperthyroidism and ophthalmopathy. TCR beta CDR3 sequences were amplified from RNA transcripts. The HTBI primer set was used in a first-round RT-PCR of the TCR CDR3. TCRdb called the multiplex PCR reads again in MiXCR, with one record for every CDR3 protein. Among approximately 520,000 distinct CDR3 sequences, roughly 25% were seen once, and the ten largest hold around 10%. The source material was blood. These receptors were obtained from a woman in her twenties or thirties with Graves' ophthalmopathy.

This clonotype showed up just a few times. This chain links TRBV4-3 with TRBJ1-1; D is uncertain. This CDR3 is 15 amino acids long. Trimming stripped 0 bases from V and 7 bases from J, with 15 bases between. The germline gives CDR1 LGHNA, CDR2 YSLEER. CDR3 sequence reads: CASSQDPLGVLEAFF. DNA of the CDR3: TGCGCCAGCAGCCAAGATCCCTTGGGCGTCCTTGAAGCTTTCTTT.

The V gene is TRBV12-3 or TRBV12-4, the J gene TRBJ1-2; no definite D call. V was pared by 3 bases and J by 4 bases, with 12 bases between. CDR3 length: 14 residues. The DNA for the CDR3 is TGTGCCAGCAGTTTTGCGGGGAGGTCCTATGGCTACACCTTC. It yields the protein CASSFAGRSYGYTF.